Listed below are T cell receptor beta chains from one sample, sequenced in a study of response to subunit inactivated influenza vaccine. TCRdb itself ran the RT-PCR reads through MiXCR, one entry per CDR3 protein. The sample carries 500,000 to 600,000 distinct CDR3 sequences, about 11% recorded once. These data were likewise used in another study, on T cells expressing NK-cell markers.

The sample consisted of PBMCs from blood, taken on the day of vaccination. These receptors originate from a man aged 45-60 years who received an inactivated influenza vaccine. The CDR3 runs from the conserved cysteine through the conserved F or W. Each record gives: CDR3 DNA, CDR3 protein, clone size, V gene, J gene, D gene. D genes are given only for firm matches. Some rows have no size entry. The others give once, few or many, or a class for an expanded clone.

TGTGCCATCAGTGAGCTTAGAGGACTAGCGGGAGTGGAGTACAATGAGCAGTTCTTC,CAISELRGLAGVEYNEQFF,.,TRBV10-3,TRBJ2-1,TRBD2
TGCGCCAGCAGCTTGGCGGTCGGGTACCAAGAGACCCAGTACTTC,CASSLAVGYQETQYF,many,TRBV5-1,TRBJ2-5,.
TGCGCCAGCAGCTTGGCCGCGGTTCAAGAGACCCAGTACTTC,CASSLAAVQETQYF,.,TRBV5-1,TRBJ2-5,.
TGTGCCAGCAGCTTAGTCTACAATGAGCAGTTCTTC,CASSLVYNEQFF,many,TRBV7-6,TRBJ2-1,.
TGTGCCAGCAGTTACTCTTTTCGGGTAGCCAAAAACATTCAGTACTTC,CASSYSFRVAKNIQYF,.,TRBV6-5,TRBJ2-4,.
TGTGCCAGCAGCTCTGGGCCATCCGCCGGCGATACGCAGTATTTT,CASSSGPSAGDTQYF,few,TRBV7-2,TRBJ2-3,.
TGTGCCAGACTTCTTACCCCTGGTCATACGGATACGCAGTATTTT,CARLLTPGHTDTQYF,.,TRBV4-2,TRBJ2-3,.
TGTGCCAGCAGCCCCAGGAGCGCCAATGAGCAGTTCTTC,CASSPRSANEQFF,few,TRBV7-6,TRBJ2-1,.
TGTGCCAGCAGTAGCGGTCCAGGAGGCTACACCTTC,CASSSGPGGYTF,few,TRBV12-3/TRBV12-4,TRBJ1-2,.
TGCGCCAGCAGCTTGGAGGGGCTGCAGCCCCAGCATTTT,CASSLEGLQPQHF,few,TRBV5-1,TRBJ1-5,.
TGTGCCAGCAGCTCCACGAGCCCGGTTTACAATGAGCAGTTCTTC,CASSSTSPVYNEQFF,many,TRBV12-3/TRBV12-4,TRBJ2-1,.
TGCGCCAGCAGCTTGGCTGTGGACAGGGGGGACGAGCAGTACTTC,CASSLAVDRGDEQYF,.,TRBV5-1,TRBJ2-7,TRBD1
TGTGCCAGCAGTTTGCCGGATAACACCGGGGAGCTGTTTTTT,CASSLPDNTGELFF,many,TRBV28,TRBJ2-2,.
TGTGCCAGCAGTCGACTAGCGGGGGGACCCGAGCAGTACTTC,CASSRLAGGPEQYF,few,TRBV12-3/TRBV12-4,TRBJ2-7,TRBD2
TGTGCCAGTAGTAACGGACCGCAACCAAATGAAAAACTGTTTTTT,CASSNGPQPNEKLFF,few,TRBV19,TRBJ1-4,.
TGCGCCAGCAGCCACACTTCTCGGGACACCAGTACGCAGTATTTT,CASSHTSRDTSTQYF,many,TRBV4-3,TRBJ2-3,.
TGCAGTGCTAGGGGTAGCTACGGGGTTGGGGAGCTGTTTTTT,CSARGSYGVGELFF,.,TRBV20-1,TRBJ2-2,.
TGCGCCAGCAGCCAGCCTAGCGGGGACAATGAGCAGTTCTTC,CASSQPSGDNEQFF,.,TRBV4-3,TRBJ2-1,TRBD2
TGTGCCAGCAGCCCAGGGACTAGCTCAGATACGCAGTATTTT,CASSPGTSSDTQYF,few,TRBV7-3,TRBJ2-3,TRBD2
TGTGCCAGCAGCTCCGGCCCGGCGAACACCGGGGAGCTGTTTTTT,CASSSGPANTGELFF,.,TRBV7-3,TRBJ2-2,.
TGTGCCAGCAGTTTATCGGGTGTAGCGGGAGGACACGAGCAGTACTTC,CASSLSGVAGGHEQYF,.,TRBV12-3/TRBV12-4,TRBJ2-7,TRBD2
TGTGCCAGCAGTTACTTGGGACTAGCGGGAGAGTCCTACAATGAGCAGTTCTTC,CASSYLGLAGESYNEQFF,few,TRBV6-5,TRBJ2-1,TRBD2
TGCAGTGCAACGGGACCGGAGACACCCCGGACAGATACGCAGTATTTT,CSATGPETPRTDTQYF,few,TRBV20-1,TRBJ2-3,.
TGTGCCAGCAGCTTGCCTCACAATGAGCAGTTCTTC,CASSLPHNEQFF,.,TRBV11-2,TRBJ2-1,.
TGCAGTGCTAGGATCTCTAGCGGGAGGACCTACGAGCAGTACTTC,CSARISSGRTYEQYF,few,TRBV20-1,TRBJ2-7,TRBD2
TGTGCCAGCAGCTCAATTCAGACAGATACGCAGTATTTT,CASSSIQTDTQYF,.,TRBV7-2,TRBJ2-3,.
TGCAGCGTTGGAACTAGCACGAACACCGGGGAGCTGTTTTTT,CSVGTSTNTGELFF,few,TRBV29-1,TRBJ2-2,.
TGTGCCAGCAGCCCACCCGAGACAGCTAACTATGGCTACACCTTC,CASSPPETANYGYTF,.,TRBV7-8,TRBJ1-2,.
TGTGCCAGCAGCCGAGACGACACAGGGGGCACCTATGGCTACACCTTC,CASSRDDTGGTYGYTF,many,TRBV13,TRBJ1-2,TRBD1
TGTGCCAGCAGGGGACAGGTAGGGCTTACGACGAAGCAGTTCTTC,CASRGQVGLTTKQFF,many,TRBV6-1,TRBJ2-1,TRBD1
TGTGCCAGCAGCTTCCTCGTGGGGGACGCCTACGAGCAGTACTTC,CASSFLVGDAYEQYF,few,TRBV11-2,TRBJ2-7,.
TGTGCCAGCAGCGGCCAGGGTCCGGGGCCCCAGCATTTT,CASSGQGPGPQHF,few,TRBV12-3/TRBV12-4,TRBJ1-5,.
TGCGCCAGCAGCGGGATGGGTGCCTACATCACAGATACGCAGTATTTT,CASSGMGAYITDTQYF,.,TRBV5-1,TRBJ2-3,.
TGTGCCAGCAGCCCTCTAGCGGGAGGGATGACGAGGTCCTACAATGAGCAGTTCTTC,CASSPLAGGMTRSYNEQFF,few,TRBV6-1,TRBJ2-1,TRBD2
TGTGCCAGCAGCCTACAGGGGGGCGAAGATACGCAGTATTTT,CASSLQGGEDTQYF,.,TRBV11-3,TRBJ2-3,TRBD1
TGTGCCAGCACTGTCGCTCCGGGACAGCCCCAGCATTTT,CASTVAPGQPQHF,many,TRBV12-3/TRBV12-4,TRBJ1-5,.
TGTGCCAGCTCAAAAGAACGAGTAGGAAACACCATATATTTT,CASSKERVGNTIYF,few,TRBV18,TRBJ1-3,.
TGTGCCAGCTCTCCGAGGCAAAATGAGCAGTTCTTC,CASSPRQNEQFF,few,TRBV18,TRBJ2-1,.
TGTGCCAGCAGCCTTACAGGGGGTTGGGAAGAGACCCAGTACTTC,CASSLTGGWEETQYF,few,TRBV9,TRBJ2-5,TRBD1
TGTGCCAGCACCTCAGGGACAGGGGACTACAATGAGCAGTTCTTC,CASTSGTGDYNEQFF,many,TRBV7-2,TRBJ2-1,TRBD1
TGTGCCAGCGGCCCCCCCTCGATACCCGGGGAGCTGTTTTTT,CASGPPSIPGELFF,few,TRBV28,TRBJ2-2,.
TGTGCCAGCAGTTTCCCCGGGGCCCTACCCTACGAGCAGTACTTC,CASSFPGALPYEQYF,.,TRBV28,TRBJ2-7,.
TGTGCCAGCAGCTTAGTCGGGGTGCTGGCTGAAGCTTTCTTT,CASSLVGVLAEAFF,.,TRBV7-9,TRBJ1-1,.
TGTGCCAGCAGCCCACCCCTCCGACTAGTTATCTACAATGAGCAGTTCTTC,CASSPPLRLVIYNEQFF,.,TRBV7-9,TRBJ2-1,.
TGTGCCAGCAGCTTAAACAGGATGAACTATGGCTACACCTTC,CASSLNRMNYGYTF,.,TRBV7-2,TRBJ1-2,.